This note documents a single T cell receptor (beta chain) sequence. The antigen remains undetermined. Treatment was busulfan-fludarabine conditioning, a marrow graft, and cyclophosphamide on days +3 and +4. The CDR3 extends over 13 amino acids. Trimming at V came to 5 bases and at J to 2 bases, leaving 4 bases not matched to a gene. Germline loops: CDR1 SQVTM, CDR2 ANQGSEA. The data are from a study of T cells after posttransplantation cyclophosphamide. Study-wide findings and caveats: TRB overlap between skin or GI tissue T cells and blood was limited.

Assay: immunoSEQ multiplex PCR; the TCRdb copy retains only in-frame clones and omits some. The sample shows some 7,000 clones, roughly 94% of them seen only once. This TCR derives from a female patient aged 45-60 years who received an allogeneic stem cell transplant from a related donor, was CMV-positive, and had no GVHD. These T cells may partly come from the graft donor. The J gene is TRBJ2-7, the V gene TRBV29-1; TRBD1 matches at 9 bases. The material was PBMCs, obtained around 1,500 days after allogeneic stem cell transplant with posttransplant cyclophosphamide. The CDR3, as DNA: TGCAGCGTTTGGGACAGGGACGCCTACGAGCAGTACTTC. Translation: CSVWDRDAYEQYF.